A selection of T cell receptor beta chains follows, all from one sample in a study of T cells in Graves' hyperthyroidism and ophthalmopathy. From the multiplex PCR reads, TCRdb called clonotypes with MiXCR, one entry per CDR3 protein. The table records 560,000 or so distinct CDR3 sequences, 40% to 55% of them present only once. Sequencing was performed on peripheral blood or thyroid tissue (not recorded which). These receptors all come from a woman in her late teens or twenties with Graves' hyperthyroidism. The CDR3 runs from the conserved cysteine through the conserved F or W. Each record gives: J gene, D gene, clone size, V gene, CDR3 protein. The D gene is left open where the match is weak. Not all rows give a size; the values are once, few, many and, for expanded clones, a class.

TRBJ1-1,.,.,TRBV7-2,CASSWREQAVNTEALF
TRBJ1-2,.,.,TRBV2,CASSEAGGDGNYGYTF
TRBJ2-7,TRBD2,.,TRBV7-8,CASSYLAGYEQYF
TRBJ2-7,TRBD2,.,TRBV2,CASVETAGGPVYEQYF
TRBJ1-4,.,.,TRBV12-1,CASSFGRDEKLFF
TRBJ1-2,TRBD1,.,TRBV29-1,CSLTGGEVGYTF
TRBJ1-1,TRBD1,.,TRBV12-3/TRBV12-4,CASYRTGGNTEAFF
TRBJ2-7,.,few,TRBV15,CASSEFAVTYEQYF
TRBJ2-3,.,few,TRBV2,CASKEDRFGYTQYF
TRBJ2-7,.,.,TRBV25-1,CASTGWGYEQYF
TRBJ2-5,.,.,TRBV10-3,CAISVSGRTQYF
TRBJ2-7,.,few,TRBV7-9,CASSLANLASEEQYF
TRBJ1-2,TRBD1,.,TRBV7-3,CASGDRGRYYGYTF
TRBJ2-3,.,.,TRBV2,CASSEGDTYTDTQYF
TRBJ2-7,.,few,TRBV7-8,CASSQSPGTHPFEQYF
TRBJ1-5,TRBD1,.,TRBV7-3,CASSQVAGTGYNQPQHF
TRBJ1-6,.,many,TRBV20-1,CSARREGDSPLHF
TRBJ2-6,.,.,TRBV19,CASSIKREGDSGANVLTF
TRBJ1-2,TRBD1,.,TRBV5-4,CASSMGTANLLYGYTF
TRBJ2-7,.,few,TRBV7-9,CASSQDPGAYEQYF
TRBJ2-5,.,many,TRBV7-8,CASSLYPQETQYF
TRBJ1-1,.,.,TRBV24-1,CATSETGTEAFF
TRBJ1-2,TRBD1,.,TRBV11-1,CSVDGTGQYGYTF
TRBJ1-6,TRBD1,.,TRBV25-1,CASSEFAKGASSPLHF
TRBJ1-5,TRBD1,many,TRBV24-1,CATSDPRDRGQPQHF
TRBJ2-5,TRBD2,once,TRBV5-4,CASSPMATSGRELENF
TRBJ1-1,.,.,TRBV3-1,CASSQNSGAFF
TRBJ2-7,.,.,TRBV5-6,CASSLAQSTYEQYF
TRBJ2-7,.,.,TRBV2,CASFVAGSYEQYF
TRBJ1-5,TRBD1,many,TRBV5-1,CASSLKAGGDQPQHF
TRBJ1-5,.,many,TRBV24-1,CATSDVGHQPQHF
TRBJ1-2,TRBD1,many,TRBV15,CATSEPDGWAGGQVVDGYTF
TRBJ2-7,TRBD2,many,TRBV29-1,CSVEETASGESEQYF
TRBJ2-2,TRBD2,few,TRBV13,CASSLGAGVTGELFF
TRBJ2-6,TRBD1,many,TRBV29-1,CSVGDRSDLSGANVLTF
TRBJ1-4,.,.,TRBV20-1,CSARARDTSLEKLFF
TRBJ1-4,TRBD1,.,TRBV7-9,CASSLPGQGADEKLFF
TRBJ2-2,.,.,TRBV24-1,CASSPPYKLGELFF
TRBJ1-2,TRBD1,.,TRBV7-9,CASSLRGQGANYGYTF
TRBJ1-4,TRBD1,.,TRBV2,CASRKPGQGAAKLFF
TRBJ2-5,.,few,TRBV11-2,CASSPISGVQETQYF
TRBJ1-1,.,.,TRBV27,CASSPGHLDTEAFF
TRBJ1-6,.,many,TRBV2,CASSASLGIRSPLHF
TRBJ1-6,.,few,TRBV12-3/TRBV12-4,CASSLRGANSPLHF
TRBJ2-5,.,.,TRBV20-1,CSARDYGRHKGTQYF
TRBJ1-1,.,many,TRBV7-9,CASSLRATEAFF
TRBJ2-5,.,few,TRBV20-1,CRGKETQYF
TRBJ1-2,.,many,TRBV7-2,CASSIGGSRGYTF
TRBJ2-6,TRBD1,.,TRBV24-1,CATSTQNRGEANVLTF
TRBJ2-5,.,.,TRBV20-1,CSARADNVQETQYF
TRBJ2-2,.,few,TRBV2,CASSPPPVTGELFF
TRBJ1-5,TRBD1,.,TRBV7-9,CASSLHGQGNQPQHF